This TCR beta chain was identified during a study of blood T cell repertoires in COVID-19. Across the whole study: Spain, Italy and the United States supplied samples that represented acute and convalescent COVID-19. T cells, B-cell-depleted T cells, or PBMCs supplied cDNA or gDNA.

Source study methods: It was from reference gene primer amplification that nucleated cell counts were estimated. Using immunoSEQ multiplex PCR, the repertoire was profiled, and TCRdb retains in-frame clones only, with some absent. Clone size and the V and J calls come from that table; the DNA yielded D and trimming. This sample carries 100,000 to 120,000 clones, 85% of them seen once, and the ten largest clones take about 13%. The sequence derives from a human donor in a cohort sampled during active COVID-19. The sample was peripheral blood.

As DNA, the CDR3 is TGCGCCAGCAGCTTGGAAGGGACAGGGTGGGGGGAGCAGTACTTC. This encodes CASSLEGTGWGEQYF. The V and J genes are TRBV5-1 and TRBJ2-7; 9 bases are a match to TRBD1. The CDR3 extends over 15 amino acids. Germline lookup yields CDR1 SGHRS and CDR2 YFSETQ. V shed 0 bases and J 7 bases; nucleotides not matched to a gene: 8.